This is a list of T cell receptor beta chains from one sample in a study of cytomegalovirus exposure and HLA in healthy donors. TCRdb keeps only in-frame clones here, not all; method: immunoSEQ multiplex PCR. The profile shows 120,000 to 150,000 clones, more than 85% of them singletons. The sequencing sample was made of PBMCs. The receptors stem from a man in his late teens or twenties in good health and CMV-seropositive. CDR3s include the opening cysteine and the closing phenylalanine or tryptophan. D genes are given only for firm matches. Rows give clone size only sometimes, using once, few, many, or a class for an expanded clone.

. TRBJ2-1 TRBV14 . CASSQVGALGVGEQFF TGTGCCAGCAGCCAAGTGGGGGCCTTGGGGGTGGGTGAGCAGTTCTTC
once TRBJ2-2 TRBV30 . CAWSQVTGELFF TGTGCCTGGAGCCAGGTAACCGGGGAGCTGTTTTTT
. TRBJ2-7 TRBV15 . CATSKDRSGEQYF TGTGCCACCAGCAAAGACAGGTCTGGTGAGCAGTACTTC
. TRBJ1-1 TRBV5-1 . CASSLQTNTEAFF TGCGCCAGCAGCTTACAAACGAACACTGAAGCTTTCTTT
few TRBJ1-6 TRBV28 . CASKGWRVVRYNSPLHF TGTGCCAGCAAAGGGTGGAGGGTGGTCCGCTATAATTCACCCCTCCACTTT
. TRBJ2-1 TRBV7-2 TRBD2 CASSSLAGSYNEQFF TGTGCCAGCAGCTCACTAGCGGGATCCTACAATGAGCAGTTCTTC
. TRBJ2-5 TRBV7-2 TRBD1 CASSRDRGLQETQYF TGTGCCAGCAGCCGGGACAGGGGCCTCCAAGAGACCCAGTACTTC
. TRBJ2-1 TRBV30 . CAWMATRYNEQFF TGTGCCTGGATGGCGACTAGATACAATGAGCAGTTCTTC
. TRBJ2-2 TRBV30 TRBD1 CAWSRRGRVNTGELFF TGTGCCTGGAGTCGCAGGGGGCGGGTGAACACCGGGGAGCTGTTTTTT
. TRBJ1-1 TRBV29-1 . CSVMEGGPGGYTEAFF TGCAGCGTTATGGAGGGAGGGCCTGGGGGGTACACTGAAGCTTTCTTT
. TRBJ1-6 TRBV28 TRBD1 CASSTTTGANSPLHF TGTGCCAGCAGCACCACGACAGGGGCTAATTCACCCCTCCACTTT
. TRBJ2-2 TRBV5-4 . CASSQEWQGNTGELFF TGTGCCAGCAGCCAAGAATGGCAGGGGAACACCGGGGAGCTGTTTTTT
. TRBJ2-3 TRBV5-4 TRBD2 CASSSSGGGDTQYF TGTGCCAGCAGCTCTAGCGGGGGGGGAGATACGCAGTATTTT
. TRBJ1-6 TRBV2 TRBD1 CASSEGTGFRNSPLHF TGTGCCAGCAGTGAAGGGACAGGGTTTAGGAATTCACCCCTCCACTTT
. TRBJ2-5 TRBV5-1 . CASSLSLSGTQYF TGCGCCAGCAGCTTGAGTCTTTCGGGGACCCAGTACTTC
. TRBJ1-1 TRBV19 TRBD1 CASSLGTENTEAFF TGTGCCAGTAGTTTAGGGACAGAGAACACTGAAGCTTTCTTT
. TRBJ2-3 TRBV6-1 TRBD1 CASTERGLTDTQYF TGTGCCAGCACCGAAAGGGGGCTCACAGATACGCAGTATTTT
. TRBJ2-3 TRBV18 . CASDAGRTDTQYF TGTGCCAGCGACGCGGGTCGCACAGATACGCAGTATTTT
. TRBJ2-7 TRBV6-5 TRBD1 CASSPGTGPYEQYF TGTGCCAGCAGTCCCGGGACAGGGCCCTACGAGCAGTACTTC
. TRBJ2-1 TRBV14 TRBD1 CASSQLGQPFEQFF TGTGCCAGCAGCCAACTGGGACAGCCTTTTGAGCAGTTCTTC
. TRBJ1-4 TRBV5-4 TRBD1 CASSTGQGSNEKLFF TGTGCCAGCAGCACGGGACAGGGTTCAAATGAAAAACTGTTTTTT
. TRBJ2-7 TRBV11-3 . CASSSPWTSYEQYF TGTGCCAGCAGTTCACCCTGGACAAGCTACGAGCAGTACTTC
. TRBJ2-7 TRBV2 . CASSGAFLYEQYF TGTGCCAGCAGTGGGGCTTTCCTCTACGAGCAGTACTTC
. TRBJ2-3 TRBV19 TRBD2 CASSIRRGGTDTQYF TGTGCCAGTAGTATTCGGCGGGGGGGGACAGATACGCAGTATTTT
. TRBJ2-5 TRBV5-1 TRBD2 CASSLLAGGLETQYF TGCGCCAGCAGCTTACTAGCGGGGGGGCTAGAGACCCAGTACTTC
. TRBJ2-2 TRBV11-2 . CASSIGRGPGELFF TGTGCCAGCAGCATCGGCAGGGGACCCGGGGAGCTGTTTTTT
. TRBJ2-3 TRBV10-3 . CAISESQVGDTQYF TGTGCCATCAGTGAGTCCCAGGTTGGAGATACGCAGTATTTT
few TRBJ1-1 TRBV2 . CASRFEDTEAFF TGTGCCAGCAGGTTTGAGGACACTGAAGCTTTCTTT
. TRBJ1-2 TRBV11-2 . CASSVGPGGAGAYGYTF TGTGCCAGCAGCGTAGGACCGGGGGGCGCGGGAGCCTATGGCTACACCTTC
. TRBJ1-1 TRBV9 . CASSPSTGSTEAFF TGTGCCAGCAGCCCTAGCACGGGTAGCACTGAAGCTTTCTTT
. TRBJ1-1 TRBV14 TRBD1 CASSQVTGGGGTEAFF TGTGCCAGCAGCCAAGTTACAGGGGGCGGTGGCACTGAAGCTTTCTTT
. TRBJ2-7 TRBV7-9 TRBD1 CASSPGQGEQYF TGTGCCAGCAGCCCCGGACAGGGCGAGCAGTACTTC
. TRBJ1-2 TRBV5-8 TRBD1 CASSLEGAGYGYTF TGTGCCAGCAGCTTGGAGGGGGCGGGGTATGGCTACACCTTC
. TRBJ2-7 TRBV30 TRBD2 CAWRTSGSSYEQYF TGTGCCTGGCGGACTAGCGGGAGCTCCTACGAGCAGTACTTC
once TRBJ1-3 TRBV6-1 . CASSESGALISGNTIYF TGTGCCAGCAGTGAATCTGGGGCCCTGATCTCTGGAAACACCATATATTTT
. TRBJ1-2 TRBV5-4 TRBD1 CASSLKTGNYGYTF TGTGCCAGCAGCCTGAAGACAGGGAACTATGGCTACACCTTC
. TRBJ1-1 TRBV2 . CASRSGPPNTEAFF TGTGCCAGCAGGTCAGGGCCCCCGAACACTGAAGCTTTCTTT
. TRBJ2-7 TRBV6-5 . CASRDISYEQYF TGTGCCAGCAGGGACATTTCCTACGAGCAGTACTTC
. TRBJ2-2 TRBV6-5 TRBD1 CASSYGTGNTGELFF TGTGCCAGCAGTTATGGGACAGGGAACACCGGGGAGCTGTTTTTT
. TRBJ2-7 TRBV2 TRBD1 CASNLAGTGGEQYF TGTGCCAGCAATCTGGCGGGGACAGGGGGCGAGCAGTACTTC
once TRBJ2-1 TRBV29-1 TRBD2 CSVSGLAGNEQFF TGCAGCGTATCCGGACTAGCGGGCAATGAGCAGTTCTTC
once TRBJ2-1 TRBV27 . CASSRRGMYNEQFF TGTGCCAGCAGTAGACGCGGGATGTACAATGAGCAGTTCTTC
. TRBJ2-7 TRBV11-3 . CASSLDGSAEQYF TGTGCCAGCAGCTTAGATGGTAGCGCCGAGCAGTACTTC
. TRBJ2-1 TRBV30 . CAWSIASSYNEQFF TGTGCCTGGTCAATTGCGAGCTCCTACAATGAGCAGTTCTTC
few TRBJ1-6 TRBV9 . CASSTTRGSPLHF TGTGCCAGCAGCACCACGCGGGGTTCACCCCTCCACTTT
. TRBJ2-2 TRBV7-6 TRBD2 CASSLGVAGANTGELFF TGTGCCAGCAGCTTGGGCGTAGCGGGAGCGAACACCGGGGAGCTGTTTTTT